This T cell receptor beta chain emerged from a study of blood T cells in healthy people across ages. V was shortened by 1 base and J by 12 bases, with 22 bases between the two germline ends. CDR1 is MGHRA and CDR2 is YSYEKL in the germline V gene. The CDR3 is 15 amino acids. As concerns this clonotype: The antigen is not known.

PCR was performed a second time for about 6 to 12 cycles using a sample-barcoded 5' primer and a J-beta primer mix. A template-switch adaptor with 12 random nucleotides tagged each cDNA molecule. TCRdb analysed the 5' RACE reads with MiXCR anew, one entry per CDR3 protein. The table includes approximately 880,000 distinct CDR3 sequences, around 49% detected once. General study points: The fall in TCR beta diversity per million T cells was roughly linear with age. Strong correlation was found linking TCR beta diversity to naive T cell percentage.

V and J are TRBV4-1 and TRBJ2-7; D gene ambiguous. The sequenced sample consisted of blood. The TCR was taken from a man aged 25 to 40 in good health. In nucleotides, the CDR3 is TGCGCCAGCAGCCAAGGCGATGAACCTGGTGAGAGGCGGTACTTC. Amino acid sequence: CASSQGDEPGERRYF.